Presented here are 11 T cell receptor beta chains from one specimen sequenced in a study of CD8 T cells in ankylosing spondylitis. From the 5' RACE reads, TCRdb called clonotypes with MiXCR, one entry per CDR3 protein. The sample holds approximately 340,000 distinct CDR3 sequences, roughly 15% seen once. Sequenced input: blood, either unsorted or a sorted T cell fraction (not recorded which). Source of these receptors: a male donor with ankylosing spondylitis or in good health (not recorded which).

This rearrangement joins TRBV10-3 to TRBJ2-7; D is perhaps TRBD1 or TRBD2 (5 bases each). CDR1 ENHRY and CDR2 SYGVKD come from the germline V gene. The CDR3 is made up of 11 amino acids. The V end was cut by 2 bases, the J end by 6 bases, with 5 bases between. CDR3 bases: TGTGCCATCAGTGAGGGGGGCGAGCAGTACTTC. It is translated as CAISEGGEQYF.

This clonotype was picked up a small number of times. The genes are TRBV19 and TRBJ2-1; D perhaps matches TRBD1 (6 bases). Germline-derived CDR1 and CDR2 are LNHDA and SQIVND (reference sequence). The CDR3 length is 14 residues. Deletions cut 6 bases from V and 0 bases from J, with 9 bases between. In nucleotides, the CDR3 is TGTGCCAGTAGCAAACAGGGCTCCTACAATGAGCAGTTCTTC. This codes for CASSKQGSYNEQFF. The full variable domain, its missing parts supplied by reference TRBV19 and TRBJ2-1, is DGGITQSPKYLFRKEGQNVTLSCEQNLNHDAMYWYRQDPGQGLRLIYYSQIVNDFQKGDIAEGYSVSREKKESFPLTVTSAQKNPTAFYLCASSKQGSYNEQFFGPGTRLTVL.

This clonotype was recorded many times. The chain joins TRBV5-1 to TRBJ2-7, with 9 positions matching TRBD1. With 4 bases clipped from V and 6 bases from J, the junction kept 8 bases outside the gene matches. The CDR3 is made up of 14 amino acids. Germline values: CDR1 SGHRS, CDR2 YFSETQ. The chain's CDR3 is CASSPLQTGGEQYF. CDR3 nucleotides: TGCGCCAGCAGCCCCCTCCAGACAGGGGGCGAGCAGTACTTC.

This chain uses TRBV20-1 with TRBJ2-1, with 9 positions matching TRBD1. This CDR3 has 16 residues. J gave up 1 base and V 4 bases, and 8 bases lay outside the gene matches. Germline assignment: CDR1 DFQATT and CDR2 SNEGSKA (reference sequence). CDR3 in amino acids: CSANSDRGLSYNEQFF. The CDR3 DNA reads as TGCAGTGCTAACTCGGACAGGGGATTATCCTACAATGAGCAGTTCTTC.

This clonotype was recorded a few times. V is TRBV5-6 and J is TRBJ1-6, with 8 bases aligning to TRBD1. J was trimmed by 10 bases and V by 4 bases; bases with no gene match: 10. The CDR3 covers 15 residues. Per the germline V gene, CDR1 is SGHDT and CDR2 is YYEEEE. The CDR3 loop is CASSGETGVGSPLHF. CDR3 nucleotide sequence: TGTGCCAGCAGCGGGGAGACAGGGGTAGGATCACCCCTCCACTTT.

V usage is TRBV4-2 and J usage is TRBJ2-3, with TRBD2 identical over 10 bases. The CDR3 spans 17 residues. With V trimmed by 0 bases and J by 4 bases, 7 bases remained unmatched. Germline loops: CDR1 LGHNA, CDR2 YNFKEQ. The CDR3 loop reads CASSQERSGLAADTQYF. CDR3 in DNA: TGTGCCAGCAGCCAAGAGCGATCTGGACTAGCGGCAGATACGCAGTATTTT.

The gene calls are TRBV5-1 and TRBJ2-7; D remains unclear. V shed 0 bases and J shed 7 bases, with 14 bases lying between them. Germline V lookup: CDR1 SGHRS, CDR2 YFSETQ. CDR3 length: 14 amino acids. CDR3 sequence reads: CASSLGRYYGEQYF. In DNA, the CDR3 is TGCGCCAGCAGCTTGGGACGCTACTACGGAGAGCAGTACTTC.

A few counts support this clonotype. The CDR3 reads CSVVRDPGRTEAFF. The DNA of the CDR3 is TGCAGCGTTGTTCGGGACCCAGGCCGAACTGAAGCTTTCTTT. The V call is TRBV29-1, the J call TRBJ1-1; D perhaps matches TRBD1 (5 bases). This CDR3 spans 14 amino acids. V was cut by 4 bases and J by 5 bases, with 17 bases left in between. The germline gives CDR1 SQVTM, CDR2 ANQGSEA.

This clonotype was detected many times. The chain combines TRBV5-1 with TRBJ2-1, with a possible D match to TRBD1 (5 bases). V shed 0 bases and J shed 2 bases, with 9 bases lying between them. CDR3 length: 15 amino acids. Germline CDR1 and CDR2: SGHRS and YFSETQ. CDR3 sequence (DNA): TGCGCCAGCAGCTTGGAGCTGGGGCCCTACAATGAGCAGTTCTTC. Translating it yields CASSLELGPYNEQFF.

There are a few counts of this clonotype. The rearrangement links TRBV7-8 to TRBJ2-7, with D uncertain. V was cut by 3 bases and J by 3 bases, with 12 bases left in between. Germline V lookup: CDR1 SGHVS, CDR2 FQNEAQ. This CDR3 is 14 amino acids long. CDR3 in amino acids: CASSLVESGYEQYF. Written as DNA, the CDR3 is TGTGCCAGCAGCTTGGTGGAGTCGGGCTACGAGCAGTACTTC. Based on the CDR3 plus reference TRBV7-8 and TRBJ2-7, the full variable domain is GAGVSQSPRYKVAKRGQDVALRCDPISGHVSLFWYQQALGQGPEFLTYFQNEAQLDKSGLPSDRFFAERPEGSVSTLKIQRTQQEDSAVYLCASSLVESGYEQYFGPGTRLTVT.

Points on this clonotype: The junction departs from germline at one end; a sequencing error may be responsible. The chain uses TRBV5-1 and TRBJ2-1; TRBD1 matches at 7 bases. Germline CDR1 is SGHRS and CDR2 is YFSETQ. The CDR3 runs 13 residues. The CDR3 protein is CASYRQGDNGQFF. CDR3 nucleotides: TGCGCCAGCTACCGACAGGGCGACAATGGGCAGTTCTTC.